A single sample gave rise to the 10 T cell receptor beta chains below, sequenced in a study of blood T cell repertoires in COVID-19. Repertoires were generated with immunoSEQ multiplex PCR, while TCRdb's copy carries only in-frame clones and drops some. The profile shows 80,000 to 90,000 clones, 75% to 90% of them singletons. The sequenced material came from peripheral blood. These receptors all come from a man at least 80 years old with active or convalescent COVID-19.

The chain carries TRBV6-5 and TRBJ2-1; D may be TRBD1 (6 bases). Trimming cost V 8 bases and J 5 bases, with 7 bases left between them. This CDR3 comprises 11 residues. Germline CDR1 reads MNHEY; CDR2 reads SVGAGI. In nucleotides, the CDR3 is TGTGCCAGCGGGGGCAACAATGAGCAGTTCTTC. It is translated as CASGGNNEQFF.

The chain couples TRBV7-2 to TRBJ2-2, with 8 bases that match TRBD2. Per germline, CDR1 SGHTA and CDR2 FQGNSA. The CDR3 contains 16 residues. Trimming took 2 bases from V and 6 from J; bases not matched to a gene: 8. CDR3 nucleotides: TGTGCCAGCAGCTTAAGCGGGAGTTGGGTTCCCGGGGAGCTGTTTTTT. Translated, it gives CASSLSGSWVPGELFF.

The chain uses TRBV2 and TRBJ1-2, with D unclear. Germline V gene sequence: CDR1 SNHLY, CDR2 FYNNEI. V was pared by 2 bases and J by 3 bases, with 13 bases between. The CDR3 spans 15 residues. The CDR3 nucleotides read TGTGCCAGCAGTGAACTTCAGGCAGGTTACTATGGCTACACCTTC. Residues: CASSELQAGYYGYTF. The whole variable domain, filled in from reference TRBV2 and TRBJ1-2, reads EPEVTQTPSHQVTQMGQEVILRCVPISNHLYFYWYRQILGQKVEFLVSFYNNEISEKSEIFDDQFSVERPDGSNFTLKIRSTKLEDSAMYFCASSELQAGYYGYTFGSGTRLTVV.

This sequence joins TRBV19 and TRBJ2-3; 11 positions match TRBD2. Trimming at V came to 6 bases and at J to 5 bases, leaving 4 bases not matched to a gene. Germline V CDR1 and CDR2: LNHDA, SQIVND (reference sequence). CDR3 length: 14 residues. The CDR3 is CASRHLAGGDTQYF. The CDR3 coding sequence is TGTGCCAGTAGGCATCTAGCGGGAGGAGATACGCAGTATTTT.

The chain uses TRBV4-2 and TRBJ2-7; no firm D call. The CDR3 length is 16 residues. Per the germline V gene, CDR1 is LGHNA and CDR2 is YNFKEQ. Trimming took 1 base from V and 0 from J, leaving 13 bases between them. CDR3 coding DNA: TGTGCCAGCAGCCAAGGGCTCTTACCAGACTCCTACGAGCAGTACTTC. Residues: CASSQGLLPDSYEQYF.

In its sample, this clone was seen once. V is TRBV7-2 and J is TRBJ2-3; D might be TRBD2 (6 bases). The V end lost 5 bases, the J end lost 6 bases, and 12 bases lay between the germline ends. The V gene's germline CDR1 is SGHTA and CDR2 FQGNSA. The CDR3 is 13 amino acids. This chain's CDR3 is CASSPTSWDTQYF. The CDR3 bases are TGTGCCAGCAGCCCTACTAGCTGGGATACGCAGTATTTT.

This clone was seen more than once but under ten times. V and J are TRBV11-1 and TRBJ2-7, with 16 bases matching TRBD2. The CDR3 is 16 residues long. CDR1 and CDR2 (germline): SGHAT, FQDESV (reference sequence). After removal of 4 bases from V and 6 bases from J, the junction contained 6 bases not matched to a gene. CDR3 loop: CASSSGTSGRASEQYF. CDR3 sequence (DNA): TGTGCCAGCAGCTCAGGGACTAGCGGGAGGGCCTCCGAGCAGTACTTC.

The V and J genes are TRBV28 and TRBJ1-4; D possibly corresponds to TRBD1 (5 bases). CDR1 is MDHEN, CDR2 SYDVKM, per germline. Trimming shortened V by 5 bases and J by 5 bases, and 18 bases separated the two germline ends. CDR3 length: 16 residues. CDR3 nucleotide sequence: TGTGCCAGCAGTCCTGGGAGGGCTGGGGGGAATGAAAAACTGTTTTTT. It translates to CASSPGRAGGNEKLFF.

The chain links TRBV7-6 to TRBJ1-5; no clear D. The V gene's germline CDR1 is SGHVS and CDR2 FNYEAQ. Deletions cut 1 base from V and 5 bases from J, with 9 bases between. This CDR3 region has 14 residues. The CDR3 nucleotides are TGTGCCAGCAGCTTAGATGCAGGCGATCAGCCCCAGCATTTT. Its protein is CASSLDAGDQPQHF.

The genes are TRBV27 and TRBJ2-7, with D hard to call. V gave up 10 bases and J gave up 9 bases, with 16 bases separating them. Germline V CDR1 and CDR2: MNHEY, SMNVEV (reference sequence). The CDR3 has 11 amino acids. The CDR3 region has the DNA TGTGCCAACCCGAACCTCCCAGGGCAGTACTTC. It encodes CANPNLPGQYF.